This T cell receptor (beta chain) was documented in a study of cytomegalovirus exposure and HLA in healthy donors. This CDR3 is built from 17 residues. Germline CDR1 and CDR2: SGHNT and YENEEA. Trimming cost V 3 bases and J 5 bases; bases outside gene matches: 9. General study points: The dataset shows that most TCR sequences were rare, while some public TCRs occurred in many donors. Using the classifier, cytomegalovirus status was reportedly diagnosed with high specificity and sensitivity.

As for this clone: What it binds is unknown.

Profiling relied on immunoSEQ multiplex PCR, and the TCRdb table lists in-frame clones only, not all of them. The sample consists of about 160,000 clones, about 90% of them appearing once. The sequence came from a woman aged 18-30 years in good health and CMV-seropositive. The chain has TRBV11-3 and TRBJ2-7, with TRBD2 matching over 14 bases. Sequencing was performed on PBMCs. The CDR3 DNA reads TGTGCCAGCAGCTTGGGGACCGGGACTAGCGGGAGCCACGAGCAGTACTTC. Translating it yields CASSLGTGTSGSHEQYF.